This is a list of T cell receptor beta chains from one sample in a study of shared clonotypes between healthy human individuals. Repertoires were generated with immunoSEQ multiplex PCR, while TCRdb's copy carries only in-frame clones and drops some. The sample has about 2.1 million clones; more than 85% are singletons. Sequencing was carried out using naive CD8+ T cells from PBMCs. The receptors here all came from a man between 18 and 35 years old in good health. Some clones in this sample may be carry-over from other donors' samples. Each CDR3 is given with its conserved first and last residue. A D gene is named only where the DNA matches it firmly. Not every row has a clone size; where given, it reads once, few, many or a size class.

TRBJ2-7 | TRBV7-9 | - | - | TGTGCCAGCAGCTCCAGGGGCGAGCAGTACTTC | CASSSRGEQYF
TRBJ2-7 | TRBV23-1 | - | - | TGCGCCACCGCCTTGGAAGGGAACGAGCAGTACTTC | CATALEGNEQYF
TRBJ2-7 | TRBV7-2 | - | - | TGTGCCAGCAGCTTAGGTCCGGCAATCAGCCAACACTCCTACGAGCAGTACTTC | CASSLGPAISQHSYEQYF
TRBJ1-2 | TRBV11-2 | - | - | TGTGCCAGCAGCTTAGATCTGGGGGATCTCTATGGCTACACCTTC | CASSLDLGDLYGYTF
TRBJ1-2 | TRBV21-1 | once | - | TGTGCCAGCAGCCTCTGCGAGACTGATGGCTACACCTTC | CASSLCETDGYTF
TRBJ2-3 | TRBV7-9 | - | - | TGTGCCAGCACCTCAATCCAGCGGACCACAGATACGCAGTATTTT | CASTSIQRTTDTQYF
TRBJ1-1 | TRBV13 | - | - | TGTGCCAGCAGCTTAGGGTCCTTGACGGACACTGAAGCTTTCTTT | CASSLGSLTDTEAFF
TRBJ1-3 | TRBV2 | - | - | TGTGCCAGCAAAAACACGGCTGGAAACACCATATATTTT | CASKNTAGNTIYF
TRBJ2-7 | TRBV7-9 | - | TRBD1 | TGTGCCAGCAGCGGACAGGGAATCTCCTACGAGCAGTACTTC | CASSGQGISYEQYF
TRBJ2-7 | TRBV5-4 | once | TRBD1 | TGTGCCAGCAGCTCGGGACAGGCCGCCTACGAGCAGTACTTC | CASSSGQAAYEQYF
TRBJ2-1 | TRBV2 | - | - | TGTGCCAGCAGTGAAGAGCCTTCCCCGGTCCATGAGCAGTTCTTC | CASSEEPSPVHEQFF
TRBJ2-2 | TRBV28 | - | TRBD1 | TGTGCCAGCACCTCGGGACAGTTAGACACCGGGGAGCTGTTTTTT | CASTSGQLDTGELFF
TRBJ2-5 | TRBV7-8 | - | - | TGTGCCAGCAGCGGGGGAACCGGGAAAATAGGAGAGACCCAGTACTTC | CASSGGTGKIGETQYF
TRBJ1-1 | TRBV11-2 | - | - | TGTGCCAGCAGCTTAGATCGGCCGAGACCTCTGAACACTGAAGCTTTCTTT | CASSLDRPRPLNTEAFF
TRBJ2-3 | TRBV18 | - | - | TGTGCCAGCTCACCTACGACAGCGCTCGGGGATACGCAGTATTTT | CASSPTTALGDTQYF
TRBJ2-3 | TRBV4-3 | - | TRBD2 | TGCGCCAGCAGCCTCTACATCCCTAGCGGGAGGGCCGGTAAGACAGATACGCAGTATTTT | CASSLYIPSGRAGKTDTQYF
TRBJ1-4 | TRBV7-2 | - | - | TGTGCCAGCAGCTCTCGACAGTTAACTAATGAAAAACTGTTTTTT | CASSSRQLTNEKLFF
TRBJ1-1 | TRBV27 | - | TRBD1 | TGTGCCAGCAGTCCGAGGGGGCCAGGCACTGAAGCTTTCTTT | CASSPRGPGTEAFF
TRBJ2-7 | TRBV5-1 | - | - | TGCGCCAGCAGCTTGGACCACAGACTTAAGTACGAGCAGTACTTC | CASSLDHRLKYEQYF
TRBJ2-5 | TRBV14 | - | - | TGTGCCAGCAGCCCGACGGGATGGGAGACCCAGTACTTC | CASSPTGWETQYF
TRBJ2-2 | TRBV19 | - | - | TGTGCCAGTGTGGGACGGTCCACCGGGGAGCTGTTTTTT | CASVGRSTGELFF
TRBJ2-7 | TRBV10-3 | - | - | TGTGCCATCGGTGGGTCAAACAGGGGGGGAGAGCAGTACTTC | CAIGGSNRGGEQYF
TRBJ2-5 | TRBV11-1 | - | - | TGTGCCAGCAGCTTAGTAGCCCGGGCAGGCGACCAAGAGACCCAGTACTTC | CASSLVARAGDQETQYF
TRBJ2-7 | TRBV5-1 | - | - | TGCGCCAGCAGCTACGACAGGATGAACCCCTACGAGCAGTACTTC | CASSYDRMNPYEQYF